This TCR beta chain stems from a study of CD8+ T cells in alopecia areata. The sequencing template was cDNA reverse transcribed from extracted RNA. Assay used: immunoSEQ multiplex PCR; TCRdb lists only in-frame clones, some missing. The profile shows roughly 200,000 clones, approximately 53% of them singletons. As for this clone: Its antigen remains unknown.

Points from the study as a whole: Clonality was higher in lesional than normal scalp, especially in alopecia totalis/universalis.

Treatment denoted: oral pan-JAK inhibitor, 5-10 mg twice daily. Peripheral blood samples and lesional scalp punch biopsies were obtained from alopecia areata patients. The receptor comes from a human donor with alopecia areata. Here the sequenced sample was CD8+ T cells sorted from blood, taken at week 24, from a patient treated with tofacitinib.

The DNA for the CDR3 is TGTGCCAGCAGTTTGGGAAGCTCCTACAATGAGCAGTTCTTC. It specifies CASSLGSSYNEQFF. The chain combines TRBV6-5 with TRBJ2-1; D call uncertain. Germline assignment: CDR1 MNHEY and CDR2 SVGAGI. With 4 bases removed from V and 0 bases from J, the gap between germline ends came to 7 bases. This CDR3 comprises 14 residues.